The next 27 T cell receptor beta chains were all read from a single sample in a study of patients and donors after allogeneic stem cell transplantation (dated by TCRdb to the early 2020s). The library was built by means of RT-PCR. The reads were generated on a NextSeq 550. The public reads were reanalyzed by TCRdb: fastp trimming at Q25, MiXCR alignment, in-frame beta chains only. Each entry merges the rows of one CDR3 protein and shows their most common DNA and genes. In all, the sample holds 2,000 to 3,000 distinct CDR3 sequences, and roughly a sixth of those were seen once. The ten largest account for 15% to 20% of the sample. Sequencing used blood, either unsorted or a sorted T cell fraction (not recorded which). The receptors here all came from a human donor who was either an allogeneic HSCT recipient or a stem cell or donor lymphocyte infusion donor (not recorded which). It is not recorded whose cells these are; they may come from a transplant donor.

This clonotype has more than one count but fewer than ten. CDR3 loop: CASRMTVWSYEQYF. Written as DNA, the CDR3 is TGTGCCAGCAGAATGACTGTTTGGTCCTACGAGCAGTACTTC. This rearrangement joins TRBV6-2 or TRBV6-3 to TRBJ2-7; D unclear. CDR1 is MNHEY and CDR2 is SVGEGT in the germline V gene. V was trimmed by 6 bases and J by 1 base, leaving 13 bases between them. This CDR3 contains 14 residues.

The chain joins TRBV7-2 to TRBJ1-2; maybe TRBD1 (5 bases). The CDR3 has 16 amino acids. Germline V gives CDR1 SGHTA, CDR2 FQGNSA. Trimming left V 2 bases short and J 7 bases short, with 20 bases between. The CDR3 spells CASSLSRGGISGGYTF. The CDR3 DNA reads TGTGCCAGCAGCTTATCCCGTGGGGGGATATCGGGTGGCTACACCTTC.

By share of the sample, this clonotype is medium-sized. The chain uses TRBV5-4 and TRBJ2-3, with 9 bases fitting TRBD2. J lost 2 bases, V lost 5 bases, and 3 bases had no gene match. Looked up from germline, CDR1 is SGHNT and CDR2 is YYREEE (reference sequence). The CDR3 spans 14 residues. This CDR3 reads CASRLAGTTDTQYF. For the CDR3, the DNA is TGTGCCAGCAGGCTAGCGGGGACCACAGATACGCAGTATTTT.

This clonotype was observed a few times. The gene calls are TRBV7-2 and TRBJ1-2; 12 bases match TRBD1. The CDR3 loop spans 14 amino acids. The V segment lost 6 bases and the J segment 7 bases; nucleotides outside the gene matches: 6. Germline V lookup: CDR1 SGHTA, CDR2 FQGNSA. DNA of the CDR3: TGTGCCAGCAGACCCCGGGACAGGGGGCTTGGCTACACCTTC. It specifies CASRPRDRGLGYTF.

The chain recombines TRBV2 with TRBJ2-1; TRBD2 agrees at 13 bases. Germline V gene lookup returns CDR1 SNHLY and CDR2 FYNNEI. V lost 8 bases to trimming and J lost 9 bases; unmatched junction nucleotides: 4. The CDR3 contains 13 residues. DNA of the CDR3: TGTGCCAGCGGGACTAGCGGGACAGGTGAGCAGTTCTTC. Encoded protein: CASGTSGTGEQFF. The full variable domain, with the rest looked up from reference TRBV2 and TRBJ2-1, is EPEVTQTPSHQVTQMGQEVILRCVPISNHLYFYWYRQILGQKVEFLVSFYNNEISEKSEIFDDQFSVERPDGSNFTLKIRSTKLEDSAMYFCASGTSGTGEQFFGPGTRLTVL.

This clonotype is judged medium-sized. The CDR3 DNA reads as TGTGCCAGCAGCCCGACGTGGACAAGCGTTGAGCAGTTCTTC. It is translated as CASSPTWTSVEQFF. V usage is TRBV7-2 and J usage is TRBJ2-1, with D maybe TRBD1 (5 bases). This CDR3 spans 14 amino acids. Between the trimmed V and J ends, which lost 5 bases and 9 bases, there was a span of 17 bases. From germline, CDR1 is SGHTA and CDR2 FQGNSA.

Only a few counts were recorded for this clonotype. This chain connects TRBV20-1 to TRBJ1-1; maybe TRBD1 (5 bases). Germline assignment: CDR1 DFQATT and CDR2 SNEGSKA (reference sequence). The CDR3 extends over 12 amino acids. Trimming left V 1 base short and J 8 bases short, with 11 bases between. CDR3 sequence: CSARVAAGEAFF. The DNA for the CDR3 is TGCAGTGCTAGAGTTGCGGCAGGGGAAGCTTTCTTT.

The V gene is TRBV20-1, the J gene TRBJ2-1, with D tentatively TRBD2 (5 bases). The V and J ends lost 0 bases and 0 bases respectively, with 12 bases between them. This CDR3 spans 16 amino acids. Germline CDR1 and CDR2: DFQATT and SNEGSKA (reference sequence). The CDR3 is CSARERAKSSYNEQFF. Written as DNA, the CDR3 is TGCAGTGCTAGAGAGAGGGCTAAGTCCTCCTACAATGAGCAGTTCTTC.

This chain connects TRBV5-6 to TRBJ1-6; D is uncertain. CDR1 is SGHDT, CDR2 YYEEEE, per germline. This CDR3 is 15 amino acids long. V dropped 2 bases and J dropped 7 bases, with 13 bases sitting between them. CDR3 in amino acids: CASSLIQRTNSPLHF. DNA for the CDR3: TGTGCCAGCAGCTTAATACAGAGAACGAATTCACCCCTCCACTTT. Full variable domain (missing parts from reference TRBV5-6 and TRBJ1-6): DAGVTQSPTHLIKTRGQQVTLRCSPKSGHDTVSWYQQALGQGPQFIFQYYEEEERQRGNFPDRFSGHQFPNYSSELNVNALLLGDSALYLCASSLIQRTNSPLHFGNGTRLTVT.

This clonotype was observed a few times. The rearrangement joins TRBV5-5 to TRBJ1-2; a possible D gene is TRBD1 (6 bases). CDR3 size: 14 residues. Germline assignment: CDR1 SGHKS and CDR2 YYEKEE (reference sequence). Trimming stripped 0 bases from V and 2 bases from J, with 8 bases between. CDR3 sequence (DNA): TGTGCCAGCAGCTTGGACAGGGTCAACTATGGCTACACCTTC. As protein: CASSLDRVNYGYTF.

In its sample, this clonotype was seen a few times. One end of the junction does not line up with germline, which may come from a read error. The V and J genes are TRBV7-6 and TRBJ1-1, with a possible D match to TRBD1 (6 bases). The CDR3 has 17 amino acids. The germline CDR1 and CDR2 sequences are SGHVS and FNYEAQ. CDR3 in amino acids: CASSGRDQQGGNSEAFF. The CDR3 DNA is TGTGCCAGCAGCGGTAGGGATCAACAGGGAGGGAACAGTGAAGCTTTCTTT. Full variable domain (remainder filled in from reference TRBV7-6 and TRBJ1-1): GAGVSQSPRYKVTKRGQDVALRCDPISGHVSLYWYRQALGQGPEFLTYFNYEAQQDKSGLPNDRFSAERPEGSISTLTIQRTEQRDSAMYRCASSGRDQQGGNSEAFFGQGTRLTVV.

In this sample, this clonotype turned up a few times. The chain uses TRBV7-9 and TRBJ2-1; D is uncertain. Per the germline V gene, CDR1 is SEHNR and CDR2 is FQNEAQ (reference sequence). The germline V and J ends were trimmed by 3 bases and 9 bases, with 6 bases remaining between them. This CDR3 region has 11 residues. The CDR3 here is CASSLSTEQFF. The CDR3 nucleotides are TGTGCCAGCAGCTTGAGCACTGAGCAGTTCTTC.

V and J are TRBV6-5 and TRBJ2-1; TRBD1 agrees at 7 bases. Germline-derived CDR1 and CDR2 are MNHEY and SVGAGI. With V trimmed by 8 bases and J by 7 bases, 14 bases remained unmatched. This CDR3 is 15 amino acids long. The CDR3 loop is CASRPADRARNEQFF. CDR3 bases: TGTGCCAGCCGACCGGCTGACAGGGCGAGAAATGAGCAGTTCTTC.

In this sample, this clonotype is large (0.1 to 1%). CDR3: CASSLGWVETQYF. In nucleotides, the CDR3 is TGTGCCAGCAGCTTGGGATGGGTGGAGACCCAGTACTTC. The chain combines TRBV5-5 with TRBJ2-5, with no clear D. CDR1 SGHKS and CDR2 YYEKEE come from the germline V gene (reference sequence). V lost 0 bases and J lost 5, with 8 bases in between. This CDR3 is built from 13 residues.

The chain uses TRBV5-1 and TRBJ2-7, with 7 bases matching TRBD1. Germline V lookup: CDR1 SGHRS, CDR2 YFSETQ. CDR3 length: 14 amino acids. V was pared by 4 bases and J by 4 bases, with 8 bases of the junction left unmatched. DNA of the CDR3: TGCGCCAGCAGCCCGGGACAGACCTTTTACGAGCAGTACTTC. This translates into CASSPGQTFYEQYF.

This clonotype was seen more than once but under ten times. As DNA, the CDR3 is TGCAGTGCTAGGATAGGGAGCACAGATACGCAGTATTTT. Protein sequence: CSARIGSTDTQYF. This sequence joins TRBV20-1 and TRBJ2-3; the D is unclear. The CDR3 spans 13 residues. The germline V and J ends were trimmed by 3 bases and 0 bases, with 7 bases remaining between them. Germline V CDR1 and CDR2: DFQATT, SNEGSKA (reference sequence).

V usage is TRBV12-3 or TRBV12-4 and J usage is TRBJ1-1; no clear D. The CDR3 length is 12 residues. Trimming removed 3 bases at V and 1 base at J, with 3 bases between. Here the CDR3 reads CASSLANTEAFF. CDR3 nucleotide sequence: TGTGCCAGCAGTTTGGCGAACACTGAAGCTTTCTTT.

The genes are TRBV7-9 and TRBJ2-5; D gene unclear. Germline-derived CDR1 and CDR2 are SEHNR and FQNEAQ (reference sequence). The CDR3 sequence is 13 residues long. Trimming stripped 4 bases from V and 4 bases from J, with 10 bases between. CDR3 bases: TGTGCCAGCAGCTCCAAGGGTCCAGAGACCCAGTACTTC. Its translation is CASSSKGPETQYF.

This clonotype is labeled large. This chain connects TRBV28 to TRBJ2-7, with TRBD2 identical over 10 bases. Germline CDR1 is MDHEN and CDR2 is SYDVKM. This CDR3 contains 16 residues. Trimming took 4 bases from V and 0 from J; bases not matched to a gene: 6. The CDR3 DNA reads TGTGCCAGCAGTTCTAGGACTAGCGGACGCTCCTACGAGCAGTACTTC. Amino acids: CASSSRTSGRSYEQYF.

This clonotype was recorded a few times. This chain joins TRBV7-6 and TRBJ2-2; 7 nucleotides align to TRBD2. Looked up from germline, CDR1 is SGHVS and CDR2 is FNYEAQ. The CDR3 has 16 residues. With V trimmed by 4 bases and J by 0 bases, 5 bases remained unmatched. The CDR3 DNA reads TGTGCCAGCAGCTCCCGGGGGGATGCGAACACCGGGGAGCTGTTTTTT. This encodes CASSSRGDANTGELFF.

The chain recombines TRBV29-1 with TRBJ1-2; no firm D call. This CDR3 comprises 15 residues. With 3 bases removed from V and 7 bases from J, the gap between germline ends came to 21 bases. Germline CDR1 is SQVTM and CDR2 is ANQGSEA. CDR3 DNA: TGCAGCGTTGACCCCTCGGCGCCCCCGGGAGGTGGCTACACCTTC. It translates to CSVDPSAPPGGGYTF. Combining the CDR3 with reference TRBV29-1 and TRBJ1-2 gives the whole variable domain SAVISQKPSRDICQRGTSLTIQCQVDSQVTMMFWYRQQPGQSLTLIATANQGSEATYESGFVIDKFPISRPNLTFSTLTVSNMSPEDSSIYLCSVDPSAPPGGGYTFGSGTRLTVV.

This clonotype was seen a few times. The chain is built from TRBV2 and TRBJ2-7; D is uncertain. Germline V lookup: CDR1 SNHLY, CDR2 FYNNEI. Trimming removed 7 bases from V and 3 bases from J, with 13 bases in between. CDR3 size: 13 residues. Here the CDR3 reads CASMLEQIYEQYF. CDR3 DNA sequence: TGTGCCAGCATGTTGGAGCAGATCTACGAGCAGTACTTC.

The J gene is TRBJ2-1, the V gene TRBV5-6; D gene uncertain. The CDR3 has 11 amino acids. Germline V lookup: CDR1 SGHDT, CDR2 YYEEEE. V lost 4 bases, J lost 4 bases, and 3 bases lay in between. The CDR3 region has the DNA TGTGCCAGCAGCGTGTACAATGAGCAGTTCTTC. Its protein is CASSVYNEQFF.

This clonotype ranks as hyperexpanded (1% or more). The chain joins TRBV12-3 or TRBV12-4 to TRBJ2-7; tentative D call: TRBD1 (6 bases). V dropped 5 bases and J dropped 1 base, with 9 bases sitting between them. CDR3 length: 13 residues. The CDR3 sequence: CASSRDISYEQYF. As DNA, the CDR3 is TGTGCCAGCAGTCGGGACATTTCCTACGAGCAGTACTTC.

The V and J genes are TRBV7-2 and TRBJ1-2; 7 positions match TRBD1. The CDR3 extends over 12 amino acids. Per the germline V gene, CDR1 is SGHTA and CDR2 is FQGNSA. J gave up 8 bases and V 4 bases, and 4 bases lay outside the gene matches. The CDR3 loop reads CASSSWTGGYTF. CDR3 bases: TGTGCCAGCAGCTCCTGGACAGGCGGCTACACCTTC.

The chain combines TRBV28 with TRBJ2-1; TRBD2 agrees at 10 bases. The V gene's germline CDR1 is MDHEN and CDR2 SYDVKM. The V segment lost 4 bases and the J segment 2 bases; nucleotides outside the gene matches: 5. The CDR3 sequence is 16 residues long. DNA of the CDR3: TGTGCCAGCAGTTCTTATCTAGCGGGAGCCTACAATGAGCAGTTCTTC. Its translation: CASSSYLAGAYNEQFF.

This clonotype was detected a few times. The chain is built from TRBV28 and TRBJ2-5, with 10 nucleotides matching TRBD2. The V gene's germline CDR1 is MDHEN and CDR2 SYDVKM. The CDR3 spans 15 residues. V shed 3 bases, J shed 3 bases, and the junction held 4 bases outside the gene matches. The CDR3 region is CASSFEREGKETQYF. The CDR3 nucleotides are TGTGCCAGCAGTTTTGAGCGGGAGGGCAAAGAGACCCAGTACTTC.